The clone carrying this T cell receptor (beta chain) was counted only a few times. This sample was included in a study of blood T cells in healthy people across ages. The CDR3 runs to 13 residues. The ends were cut back, 0 bases at V and 6 bases at J, with 9 bases in the middle. CDR1 is SGDLS, CDR2 YYNGEE, per germline. Then a second PCR, running roughly 7 to 11 cycles, was carried out with a sample-barcoded 5' primer and a J-beta primer mix. Via MiXCR, TCRdb re-called the 5' RACE reads, giving one row per CDR3 protein. The sample carries some 560,000 distinct CDR3 sequences, approximately 26% recorded once. Separately, the same data were catalogued under a study of T cells of mothers and their children.

This sequence originates from a boy between 2 and 15 years old in good health. V gene TRBV9 combines with J gene TRBJ1-1; no clear D gene. Sequencing used blood. CDR3 residues: CASSVEGLAEAFF. Here the CDR3 DNA reads TGTGCCAGCAGCGTAGAAGGGTTGGCTGAAGCTTTCTTT.